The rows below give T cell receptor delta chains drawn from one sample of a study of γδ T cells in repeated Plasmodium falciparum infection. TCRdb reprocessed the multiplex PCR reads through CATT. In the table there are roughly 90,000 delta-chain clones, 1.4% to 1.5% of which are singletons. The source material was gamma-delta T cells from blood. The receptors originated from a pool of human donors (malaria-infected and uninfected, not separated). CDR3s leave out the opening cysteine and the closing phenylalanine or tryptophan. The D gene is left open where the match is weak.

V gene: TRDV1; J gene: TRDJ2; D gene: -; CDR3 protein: ALGEPSYHPGTAQLF
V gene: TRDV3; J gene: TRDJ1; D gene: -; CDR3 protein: AFEGLPTSWGKYTDKLI
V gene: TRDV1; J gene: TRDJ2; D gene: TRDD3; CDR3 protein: ALGERYLGFRLRIRSLTAQLF
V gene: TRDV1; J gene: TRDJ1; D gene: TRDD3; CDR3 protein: ALGERRWSSRYWGIRVEGRDKLI
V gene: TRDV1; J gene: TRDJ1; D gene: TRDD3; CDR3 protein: ALGIRTGGLSAKLI
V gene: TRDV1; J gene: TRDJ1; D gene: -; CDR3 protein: ALGEPPAFPLWSPLLGDKLI
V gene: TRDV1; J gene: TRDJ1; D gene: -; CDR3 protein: ALGEHPYLGMVYTDKLI
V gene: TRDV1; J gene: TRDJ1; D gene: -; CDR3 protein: ALGELILSVTDKLI
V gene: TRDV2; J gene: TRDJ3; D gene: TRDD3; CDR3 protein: ACDVLGDTSSWDTRQMF
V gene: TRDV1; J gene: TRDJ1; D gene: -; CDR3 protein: ALGSPSIPENKLI
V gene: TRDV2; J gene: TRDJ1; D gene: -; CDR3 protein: ACDTLGVGTKPI
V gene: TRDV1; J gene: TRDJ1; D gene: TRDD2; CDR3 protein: ALGELRPVPTGWAMKLI
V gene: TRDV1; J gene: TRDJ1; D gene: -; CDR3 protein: ALGELAFKLI
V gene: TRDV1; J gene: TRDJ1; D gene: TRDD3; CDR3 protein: ALGDPHASYLGDTYKLI
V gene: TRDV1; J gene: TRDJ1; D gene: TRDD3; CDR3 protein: ALGELPRILGGHYTDKLI
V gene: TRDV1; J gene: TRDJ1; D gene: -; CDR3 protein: ALGEARYTDKLI
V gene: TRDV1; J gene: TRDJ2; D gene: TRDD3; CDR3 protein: ALGEHVRVLGVSSLTAQLF
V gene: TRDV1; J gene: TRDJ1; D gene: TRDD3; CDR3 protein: ALGFLYSAPFTGGYAYDKLI
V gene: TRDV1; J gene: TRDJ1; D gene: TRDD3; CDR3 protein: ALGELSTSMYWGIQNTDKLI
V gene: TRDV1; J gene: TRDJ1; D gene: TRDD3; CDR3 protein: ALGEQGVLGVKALQYTDKLI
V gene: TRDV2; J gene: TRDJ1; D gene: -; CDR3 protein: ACVTKGAAYTDKLI
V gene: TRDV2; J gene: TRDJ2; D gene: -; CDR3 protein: ACDTGGHPTAQLF